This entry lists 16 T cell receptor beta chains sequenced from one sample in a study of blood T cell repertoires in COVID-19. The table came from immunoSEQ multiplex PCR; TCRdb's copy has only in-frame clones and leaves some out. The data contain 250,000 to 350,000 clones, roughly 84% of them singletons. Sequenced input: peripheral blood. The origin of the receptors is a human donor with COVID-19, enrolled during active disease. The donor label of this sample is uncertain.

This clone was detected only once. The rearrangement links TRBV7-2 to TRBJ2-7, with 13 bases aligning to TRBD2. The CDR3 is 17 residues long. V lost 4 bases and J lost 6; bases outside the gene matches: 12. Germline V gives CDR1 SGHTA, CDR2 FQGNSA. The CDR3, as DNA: TGTGCCAGCAGCTCCTCCGGACTAGCGGGAGTATATCCCGAGCAGTACTTC. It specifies CASSSSGLAGVYPEQYF.

The CDR3 protein is CASSLVPGGLMNTEAFF. DNA for the CDR3: TGTGCCAGCAGCTTAGTGCCAGGGGGGTTGATGAACACTGAAGCTTTCTTT. The chain combines TRBV11-2 with TRBJ1-1, with 7 bases aligning to TRBD1. The germline CDR1 and CDR2 sequences are SGHAT and FQNNGV. CDR3 length: 17 amino acids. The J segment lost 0 bases and the V segment lost 1 base, leaving 8 bases of the junction unmatched. Looking up the rest from reference TRBV11-2 and TRBJ1-1 gives the full variable domain: EAGVAQSPRYKIIEKRQSVAFWCNPISGHATLYWYQQILGQGPKLLIQFQNNGVVDDSQLPKDRFSAERLKGVDSTLKIQPAKLEDSAVYLCASSLVPGGLMNTEAFFGQGTRLTVV.

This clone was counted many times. The CDR3 DNA is TGTGCCACCACAACCCAGACAGGGGGATTCTCTGGAAACACCATATATTTT. Residues: CATTTQTGGFSGNTIYF. The chain carries TRBV10-3 and TRBJ1-3; 9 bases agree with TRBD1. V gave up 10 bases and J gave up 0 bases; unmatched junction bases: 13. This CDR3 contains 17 residues. Germline V gene sequence: CDR1 ENHRY, CDR2 SYGVKD.

CDR3 region: CATSDAGLSDKGTDTQYF. CDR3 nucleotides: TGTGCCACCAGTGATGCAGGCCTCTCGGATAAGGGCACAGATACGCAGTATTTT. The gene calls are TRBV24-1 and TRBJ2-3; D is uncertain. V gave up 3 bases and J gave up 1 base, with 19 bases separating them. The germline V gene encodes CDR1 KGHDR and CDR2 SFDVKD. This CDR3 contains 18 residues.

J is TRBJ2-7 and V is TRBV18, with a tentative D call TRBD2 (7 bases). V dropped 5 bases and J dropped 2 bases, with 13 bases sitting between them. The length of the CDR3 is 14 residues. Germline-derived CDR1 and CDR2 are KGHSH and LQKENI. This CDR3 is CASSGGGGTYEQYF. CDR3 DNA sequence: TGTGCCAGCTCAGGGGGCGGGGGAACCTACGAGCAGTACTTC.

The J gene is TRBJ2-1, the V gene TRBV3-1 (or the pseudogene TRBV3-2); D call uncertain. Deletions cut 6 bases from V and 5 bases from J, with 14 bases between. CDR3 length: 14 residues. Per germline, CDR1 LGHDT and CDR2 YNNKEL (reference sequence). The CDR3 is CASRNRVNNNEQFF. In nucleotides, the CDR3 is TGTGCCAGCAGGAACAGAGTAAATAACAATGAGCAGTTCTTC.

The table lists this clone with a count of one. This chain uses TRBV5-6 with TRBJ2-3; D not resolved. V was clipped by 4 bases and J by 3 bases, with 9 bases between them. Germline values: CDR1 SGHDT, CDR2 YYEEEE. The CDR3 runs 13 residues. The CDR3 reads CASSPQMTDTQYF. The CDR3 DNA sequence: TGTGCCAGCAGCCCCCAGATGACAGATACGCAGTATTTT.

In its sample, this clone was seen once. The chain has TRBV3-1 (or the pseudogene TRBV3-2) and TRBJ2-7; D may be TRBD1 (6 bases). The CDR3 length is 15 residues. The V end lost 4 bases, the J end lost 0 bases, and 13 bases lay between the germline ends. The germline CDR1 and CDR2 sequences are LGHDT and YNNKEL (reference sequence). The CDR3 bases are TGTGCCAGCAGCCCGGCGGTGACAGGCTCCTACGAGCAGTACTTC. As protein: CASSPAVTGSYEQYF.

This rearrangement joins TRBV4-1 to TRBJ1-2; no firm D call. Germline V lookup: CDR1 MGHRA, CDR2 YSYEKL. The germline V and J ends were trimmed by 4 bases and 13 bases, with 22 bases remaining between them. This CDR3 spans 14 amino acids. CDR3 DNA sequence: TGCGCCAGCAGCCCGACACTTTTAATTGGTGTCCCCACCTTC. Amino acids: CASSPTLLIGVPTF.

Here the CDR3 DNA reads TGTGCCAGCAGTTTAAGACGCGGGGGGCTTGGTGGCTACACCTTC. It specifies CASSLRRGGLGGYTF. The gene calls are TRBV28 and TRBJ1-2; possible D gene TRBD1, 6 bases. The V end was cut by 2 bases, the J end by 7 bases, with 17 bases between. Per the germline V gene, CDR1 is MDHEN and CDR2 is SYDVKM. This CDR3 is built from 15 residues.

This CDR3 is CASSVPAGYGYTF. In DNA form, the CDR3 reads TGTGCCAGCAGCGTACCCGCCGGCTATGGCTACACCTTC. This chain links TRBV12-3 or TRBV12-4 with TRBJ1-2, with D uncertain. The CDR3 extends over 13 amino acids. Trimming removed 6 bases from V and 4 bases from J, with 12 bases in between.

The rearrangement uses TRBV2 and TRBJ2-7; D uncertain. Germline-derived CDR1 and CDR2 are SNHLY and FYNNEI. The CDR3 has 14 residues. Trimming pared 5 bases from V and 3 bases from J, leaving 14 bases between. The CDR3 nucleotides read TGTGCCAGCAGTTGGAGCCAACAAGTCTACGAGCAGTACTTC. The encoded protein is CASSWSQQVYEQYF.

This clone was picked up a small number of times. The chain's CDR3 is CASSTSQVSQPQHF. In nucleotides, the CDR3 is TGTGCCAGTAGTACCTCACAGGTCTCTCAGCCCCAGCATTTT. The chain joins TRBV19 to TRBJ1-5, with D possibly TRBD1 on 5 matching bases. CDR3 size: 14 residues. Germline CDR1 LNHDA, CDR2 SQIVND (reference sequence). The V and J ends lost 4 bases and 6 bases respectively, with 13 bases between them.

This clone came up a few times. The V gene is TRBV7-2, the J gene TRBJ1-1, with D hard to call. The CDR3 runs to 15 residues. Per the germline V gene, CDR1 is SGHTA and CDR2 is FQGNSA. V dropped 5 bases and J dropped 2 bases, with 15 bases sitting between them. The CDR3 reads CASSPHAGSNTEAFF. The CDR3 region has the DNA TGTGCCAGCAGCCCTCACGCGGGGAGCAACACTGAAGCTTTCTTT.

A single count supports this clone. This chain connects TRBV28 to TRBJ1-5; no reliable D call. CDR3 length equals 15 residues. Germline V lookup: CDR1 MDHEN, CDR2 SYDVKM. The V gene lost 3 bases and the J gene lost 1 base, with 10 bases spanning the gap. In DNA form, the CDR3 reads TGTGCCAGCAGTTTTAACAGCGGGAGCAATCAGCCCCAGCATTTT. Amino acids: CASSFNSGSNQPQHF.

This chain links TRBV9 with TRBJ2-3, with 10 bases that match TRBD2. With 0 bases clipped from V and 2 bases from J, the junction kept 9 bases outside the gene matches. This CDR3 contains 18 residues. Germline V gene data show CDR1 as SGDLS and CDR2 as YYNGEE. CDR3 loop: CASSVGLGSGRATDTQYF. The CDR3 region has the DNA TGTGCCAGCAGCGTAGGACTTGGGAGCGGGAGGGCCACAGATACGCAGTATTTT.